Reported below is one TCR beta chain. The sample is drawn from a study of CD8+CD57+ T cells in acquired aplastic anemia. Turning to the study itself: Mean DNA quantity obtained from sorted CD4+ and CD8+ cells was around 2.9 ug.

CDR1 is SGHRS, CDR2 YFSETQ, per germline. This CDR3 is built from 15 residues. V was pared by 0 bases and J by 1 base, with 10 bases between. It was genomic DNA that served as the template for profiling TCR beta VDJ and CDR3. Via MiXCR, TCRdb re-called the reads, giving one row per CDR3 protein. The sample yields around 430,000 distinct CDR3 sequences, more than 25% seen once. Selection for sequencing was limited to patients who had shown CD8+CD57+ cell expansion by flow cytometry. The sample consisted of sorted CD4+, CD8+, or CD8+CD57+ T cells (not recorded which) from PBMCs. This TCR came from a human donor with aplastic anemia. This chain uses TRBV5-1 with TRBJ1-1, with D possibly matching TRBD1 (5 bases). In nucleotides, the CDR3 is TGCGCCAGCAGCTTGGAGGGCAGGGAGAACACTGAAGCTTTCTTT. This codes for CASSLEGRENTEAFF.